Listed below are T cell receptor beta chains from one sample, sequenced in a study of radiotherapy plus CTLA-4 blockade in lung cancer. The repertoire was sequenced with immunoSEQ multiplex PCR; TCRdb's copy has only in-frame clones and lacks some. The data hold 40,000 or so clones, with approximately 62% observed a single time. The specimen was peripheral blood, collected from a patient treated with radiotherapy plus ipilimumab. These TCRs come from a human donor with non-small cell lung cancer who had a partial response to radiotherapy plus ipilimumab. The CDR3 runs from the conserved cysteine through the conserved F or W. The D gene is left open where the match is weak. Only part of the rows carry a size: once, few, many, or a class if the clone is expanded.

j_call,clone_size,d_call,v_call,cdr3_nt,cdr3_aa
TRBJ1-1,-,-,TRBV11-2,TGTGCCAGCAGCTTCCGGGAGGGGACCGGGAGGGCTGAAGCTTTCTTT,CASSFREGTGRAEAFF
TRBJ2-7,-,-,TRBV12-2,TGTGCAAGTCGCTTAGTGTTAGTAGCCTACGAGCAGTACTTC,CASRLVLVAYEQYF
TRBJ2-3,-,-,TRBV6-1,TGTGCCAGCAGTGATATAGCGGTAACCCTTACAAGCACAGATACGCAGTATTTT,CASSDIAVTLTSTDTQYF
TRBJ1-5,-,-,TRBV18,TGTGCCAGCTCACCACGTTGGGAGGGGGGCAATCAGCCCCAGCATTTT,CASSPRWEGGNQPQHF
TRBJ1-5,-,TRBD1,TRBV19,TGTGCCAGTAGTACTAGGGGGACAGAAGGCAGCAATCAGCCCCAGCATTTT,CASSTRGTEGSNQPQHF
TRBJ2-1,-,TRBD2,TRBV5-1,TGCGCCAGCAGCGGGGGACTAGCGGGAGGGGGCCCCAAGTTCTTC,CASSGGLAGGGPKFF
TRBJ1-1,-,-,TRBV6-5,TGTGCCAGCAGTTACTGGGAGGGAGTGAACACTGAAGCTTTCTTT,CASSYWEGVNTEAFF
TRBJ1-6,-,-,TRBV4-1,TGCGCCAGCAGCCAAGATCGTTGGAGAGGAAATAATTCACCCCTCCACTTT,CASSQDRWRGNNSPLHF
TRBJ2-1,-,TRBD1,TRBV7-8,TGTGCCAGCGGAAAACTACGGGACAGAACTAGAATTGTGGATGAGCAGTTCTTC,CASGKLRDRTRIVDEQFF
TRBJ2-2,few,TRBD2,TRBV7-2,TGTGCCAGCAGCGTTGATGGGACTAGCGGGCGAGTCACCGGGGAGCTGTTTTTT,CASSVDGTSGRVTGELFF
TRBJ1-5,few,TRBD1,TRBV27,TGTGCCAGCAGTTTATTGGGACAGACTAATCAGCCCCAGCATTTT,CASSLLGQTNQPQHF
TRBJ1-2,-,TRBD1,TRBV29-1,TGCAGCAGCCGGGACAGGGCGGATGGCTACACCTTC,CSSRDRADGYTF
TRBJ2-2,-,-,TRBV6-6,TGTGCCAGCAGGGGGGCCTCGAACACCGGGGAGCTGTTTTTT,CASRGASNTGELFF
TRBJ2-5,-,-,TRBV7-2,TGTGCCAGCAGCTTACCGGGAGAAGAGACCCAGTACTTC,CASSLPGEETQYF
TRBJ2-7,-,TRBD1,TRBV6-4,TGTGCCCGCAAGCTAACGGGCTCCACAGGGGTTGCCGACGAGCAGTACTTC,CARKLTGSTGVADEQYF
TRBJ1-1,once,-,TRBV11-2,TGTGCCAGCAGCCTTGGGAGGAACACTGAAGCTTTCTTT,CASSLGRNTEAFF
TRBJ2-1,once,TRBD2,TRBV11-2,TGTGCCAGCAGCTTAGGGGCCACTAGCGGGGGGGCCATTGAGCAGTTCTTC,CASSLGATSGGAIEQFF
TRBJ2-5,-,TRBD1,TRBV5-1,TGCGCCAGCAGCGGGGGGACAGGGCGGGCTGAGACCCAGTACTTC,CASSGGTGRAETQYF
TRBJ2-1,-,TRBD2,TRBV29-1,TGCAGCGCCGTATTAGCGGGGGGGCCCTCTGAGCAGTTCTTC,CSAVLAGGPSEQFF
TRBJ2-7,-,TRBD2,TRBV7-6,TGTGCCAGCAGCTTAAGGGCAGGACTAGCGGGAGGCCCCATCTACGAGCAGTACTTC,CASSLRAGLAGGPIYEQYF
TRBJ1-1,once,TRBD1,TRBV5-1,TGCGCCAGCAGCCCCATAGTCGGGACAGCAAACACTGAAGCTTTCTTT,CASSPIVGTANTEAFF
TRBJ2-5,-,TRBD2,TRBV4-2,TGTGCCAGCAGCCAAGCCCGGGCGGCGGGGGGAGAGACCCAGTACTTC,CASSQARAAGGETQYF
TRBJ1-1,-,-,TRBV18,TGTGCCAGCTCGCCCGACAGGGAAGCTTTCTTT,CASSPDREAFF
TRBJ2-5,-,TRBD2,TRBV7-2,TGTGCCAGCAGCCCCCGACGTGCGCGGGGGGGAGAGACCCAGTACTTC,CASSPRRARGGETQYF
TRBJ2-7,-,-,TRBV4-2,TGTGCCAGCAGCCAAGATAGGAGGAGCGAGCAGTACTTC,CASSQDRRSEQYF
TRBJ2-7,-,TRBD1,TRBV19,TGTGCCAGTAAAAGGGACGGGGGACAGGGAGGCTACGAGCAGTACTTC,CASKRDGGQGGYEQYF
TRBJ2-1,-,-,TRBV10-2,TGCGCCAGCAGCGGGGGCTCCTACAATGAGCAGTTCTTC,CASSGGSYNEQFF
TRBJ2-5,-,TRBD2,TRBV18,TGTGCCAGCTCACCGGCCGGAAGTACGCGGGGGGTGGAGACCCAGTACTTC,CASSPAGSTRGVETQYF
TRBJ2-1,-,-,TRBV5-1,TGCGCCAGCAGCTTGGGAAGGAGTGAGCAGTTCTTC,CASSLGRSEQFF
TRBJ2-7,-,-,TRBV6-5,TGTGCCAGCAGTTACTCGACCCCGGAGGTGGACTACGAGCAGTACTTC,CASSYSTPEVDYEQYF
TRBJ2-7,once,-,TRBV5-1,TGCGCCAGCAGCTCGTCGGGACACGGCGAGCAGTACTTC,CASSSSGHGEQYF
TRBJ2-2,-,-,TRBV7-2,TGTGCCAGCAGCTTAGAATCAGGGCGCGGGGAGCTGTTTTTT,CASSLESGRGELFF
TRBJ2-1,-,TRBD1,TRBV4-3,TGCGCCAGCAGCCAAGGATGGGACAGGAGGGAGCAGTTCTTC,CASSQGWDRREQFF
TRBJ2-2,-,TRBD1,TRBV29-1,TGCAGCGTTGGTAGGACAGGGAACACCGGGGAGCTGTTTTTT,CSVGRTGNTGELFF
TRBJ2-7,-,TRBD2,TRBV4-3,TGCGCCAGCAGCCAAGGTCTCGCTAGCGGGGACGAGCAGTACTTC,CASSQGLASGDEQYF
TRBJ2-5,-,-,TRBV2,TGTGCCAGGCAGCCAGTGGGCGTAGAGACCCAGTACTTC,CARQPVGVETQYF
TRBJ1-1,-,TRBD1,TRBV28,TGTGCCAGCAGTGCCAGGGGGGAGACGAACACTGAAGCTTTCTTT,CASSARGETNTEAFF